These 26 T cell receptor beta chains share one sample of origin, sequenced in a study of blood T cell repertoires in COVID-19 (dated by TCRdb to 2020 to 2022). Libraries were made using the immunoSEQ multiplex PCR assay. Sourced from immuneACCESS, this table was stored by TCRdb with only in-frame sequences that have V and J called. A share of the clones is absent; for the studies checked, an unresolved V gene accounts for under half, and the remainder has no known explanation. Within this sample are roughly 300,000 clones, with over 75% of them counted one time only. The top ten constitute more than 0.95% of the sample. The sample was PBMCs or T cells enriched from blood (not recorded which). These receptors originate from a woman aged 30 to 39 who had recovered from COVID-19.

The chain recombines TRBV19 with TRBJ2-2, with 8 bases matching TRBD2. The CDR3 length is 13 residues. Germline-derived CDR1 and CDR2 are LNHDA and SQIVND (reference sequence). CDR3 DNA sequence: TGTGCAACGGGACTAGTTGGAACCGGGGAGCTGTTTTTT. Protein sequence: CATGLVGTGELFF. Full variable domain (missing parts from reference TRBV19 and TRBJ2-2): DGGITQSPKYLFRKEGQNVTLSCEQNLNHDAMYWYRQDPGQGLRLIYYSQIVNDFQKGDIAEGYSVSREKKESFPLTVTSAQKNPTAFYLCATGLVGTGELFFGEGSRLTVL.

The chain has TRBV7-2 and TRBJ1-1; D unresolved. Looked up from germline, CDR1 is SGHTA and CDR2 is FQGNSA. The CDR3 length is 18 residues. Trimming took off 1 base at V and 3 bases at J, with 21 bases between the two ends. Written as DNA, the CDR3 is TGTGCCAGCAGCTTAGAGTACGGGAGCCGGGGTAGGGACACTGAAGCTTTCTTT. It encodes CASSLEYGSRGRDTEAFF.

The chain uses TRBV30 and TRBJ1-1; 7 bases line up with TRBD1. Germline V CDR1 and CDR2: GTSNPN, SVGIG (reference sequence). Trimming cost V 4 bases and J 0 bases; bases outside gene matches: 2. The CDR3 has 13 amino acids. The CDR3 coding sequence is TGTGCCTGGATTGGGACAGTGAACACTGAAGCTTTCTTT. Protein product: CAWIGTVNTEAFF.

The chain is built from TRBV18 and TRBJ1-5, with 9 bases identical to TRBD1. The germline V gene has CDR1 KGHSH and CDR2 LQKENI. With 2 bases clipped from V and 6 bases from J, the junction kept 5 bases outside the gene matches. The CDR3 is 15 residues long. As DNA, the CDR3 is TGTGCCAGCTCACCAGGGACAGGGTTTACTCAGCCCCAGCATTTT. The encoded protein is CASSPGTGFTQPQHF.

The chain joins TRBV28 to TRBJ2-5; perhaps TRBD1 as D (5 bases). The CDR3 totals 15 residues. From germline, CDR1 is MDHEN and CDR2 SYDVKM. Trimming cost V 7 bases and J 3 bases, with 18 bases left between them. DNA of the CDR3: TGTGCCAGCAAAAGAGACAGCGCACCTGAAGAGACCCAGTACTTC. The encoded protein is CASKRDSAPEETQYF.

The chain is built from TRBV28 and TRBJ2-4, with 7 bases fitting TRBD2. Germline V gives CDR1 MDHEN, CDR2 SYDVKM. V lost 6 bases, J lost 8 bases, and 10 bases stayed unmatched. This CDR3 is 14 amino acids long. CDR3 in DNA: TGTGCCAGCAGCCCTCGGGGAGGGGCGGACATTCAGTACTTC. This translates into CASSPRGGADIQYF.

The chain links TRBV27 to TRBJ1-4, with D possibly matching TRBD1 (6 bases). The CDR3 contains 14 residues. Trimming stripped 5 bases from V and 8 bases from J, with 15 bases between. CDR1 and CDR2 (germline): MNHEY, SMNVEV (reference sequence). This CDR3 is CASSTRQASEKLFF. CDR3 in DNA: TGTGCCAGCAGTACTAGACAGGCAAGCGAAAAACTGTTTTTT.

This clone was observed a single time. This chain links TRBV27 with TRBJ1-4; D not certain. V dropped 3 bases and J dropped 1 base, with 18 bases sitting between them. Germline CDR1 reads MNHEY; CDR2 reads SMNVEV (reference sequence). The CDR3 consists of 18 residues. The DNA of the CDR3 is TGTGCCAGCAGTTTCAACCGGGCCTTGGCGGGAACTAATGAAAAACTGTTTTTT. Translation gives CASSFNRALAGTNEKLFF.

As for this clone: Other DNA sequences in this sample translate to the same CDR3. This chain connects TRBV11-3 to TRBJ1-1, with D possibly TRBD1 on 5 matching bases. Trimming removed 4 bases at V and 1 base at J, with 7 bases between. In germline, CDR1 is SGHNT, CDR2 YENEEA. The CDR3 runs 13 residues. The CDR3, as DNA: TGTGCCAGCAGCTCGCAGGGGAACACTGAAGCTTTCTTT. Its protein product is CASSSQGNTEAFF.

V is TRBV9 and J is TRBJ2-1; TRBD2 agrees at 9 bases. This CDR3 is 15 amino acids long. V was pared by 0 bases and J by 3 bases, with 1 base of the junction left unmatched. Germline V gene sequence: CDR1 SGDLS, CDR2 YYNGEE. CDR3 in DNA: TGTGCCAGCAGCGTAGTAGCGGGAGACTACAATGAGCAGTTCTTC. It codes for CASSVVAGDYNEQFF.

The rearrangement links TRBV14 to TRBJ2-3; 11 bases match TRBD1. From germline, CDR1 is SGHDN and CDR2 FVKESK. The CDR3 extends over 16 amino acids. V dropped 2 bases and J dropped 2; count of bases not matched to a gene: 3. The CDR3 sequence is CASSQLGQGDTDTQYF. In DNA form, the CDR3 reads TGTGCCAGCAGCCAACTGGGACAGGGGGACACAGATACGCAGTATTTT. Together with reference TRBV14 and TRBJ2-3, the CDR3 gives the full variable domain: EAGVTQFPSHSVIEKGQTVTLRCDPISGHDNLYWYRRVMGKEIKFLLHFVKESKQDESGMPNNRFLAERTGGTYSTLKVQPAELEDSGVYFCASSQLGQGDTDTQYFGPGTRLTVL.

This chain uses TRBV28 with TRBJ2-1; 9 bases fit TRBD1. With V trimmed by 7 bases and J by 6 bases, 13 bases remained unmatched. Germline assignment: CDR1 MDHEN and CDR2 SYDVKM. The CDR3 loop spans 16 amino acids. CDR3 amino acids: CASTTLSGQGFNEQFF. Here the CDR3 DNA reads TGTGCCAGCACCACTTTGTCGGGACAGGGTTTCAATGAGCAGTTCTTC.

This CDR3 reads CASSLRGLAESGRYEQYF. The CDR3 nucleotides are TGTGCCAGCTCACTAAGGGGACTAGCGGAGTCAGGGAGATACGAGCAGTACTTC. J is TRBJ2-7 and V is TRBV18; 11 nucleotides align to TRBD2. V gave up 4 bases and J gave up 4 bases; unmatched junction bases: 15. The length of the CDR3 is 18 residues. Per the germline V gene, CDR1 is KGHSH and CDR2 is LQKENI. The full variable domain, its missing parts supplied by reference TRBV18 and TRBJ2-7, is NAGVMQNPRHLVRRRGQEARLRCSPMKGHSHVYWYRQLPEEGLKFMVYLQKENIIDESGMPKERFSAEFPKEGPSILRIQQVVRGDSAAYFCASSLRGLAESGRYEQYFGPGTRLTVT.

The chain is built from TRBV7-2 and TRBJ2-2, with TRBD2 matching over 11 bases. With 1 base clipped from V and 5 bases from J, the junction kept 6 bases outside the gene matches. The germline gives CDR1 SGHTA, CDR2 FQGNSA. The CDR3 covers 17 residues. The CDR3 nucleotides read TGTGCCAGCAGCTTAGAAACGAGACTAGCGGGAACCGGGGAGCTGTTTTTT. Its translation: CASSLETRLAGTGELFF.

The chain is built from TRBV19 and TRBJ1-4; D is unresolved. Deletions cut 4 bases from V and 3 bases from J, with 9 bases between. The CDR3 runs 14 residues. CDR1 and CDR2 from the germline V gene are LNHDA and SQIVND (reference sequence). The CDR3 nucleotides are TGTGCCAGTAGTACGGCAGGCGCTAATGAAAAACTGTTTTTT. The encoded protein is CASSTAGANEKLFF.

Here the CDR3 reads CASSSQREIQFF. DNA of the CDR3: TGCGCCAGCAGCTCCCAGCGGGAGATCCAGTTCTTC. The chain uses TRBV5-1 and TRBJ2-1; TRBD2 matches 8 bases. Trimming at V came to 3 bases and at J to 13 bases, leaving 6 bases not matched to a gene. Looked up from germline, CDR1 is SGHRS and CDR2 is YFSETQ. The CDR3 has 12 residues.

The CDR3 nucleotides read TGTGCCAGCAGCCCAGGACAGGGGGCGCGGCAGCCCCAGCATTTT. Amino acids: CASSPGQGARQPQHF. The rearrangement joins TRBV6-6 to TRBJ1-5; 11 nucleotides agree with TRBD1. Germline CDR1 reads MNHNY; CDR2 reads SVGAGI (reference sequence). The CDR3 is 15 amino acids. With 6 bases clipped from V and 7 bases from J, the junction kept 8 bases outside the gene matches.

The rearrangement links TRBV19 to TRBJ2-1; 10 bases are shared with TRBD2. With V trimmed by 4 bases and J by 2 bases, 5 bases remained unmatched. CDR1 LNHDA and CDR2 SQIVND come from the germline V gene (reference sequence). The CDR3 has 16 residues. This chain's CDR3 is CASSRTSGPPYNEQFF. DNA of the CDR3: TGTGCCAGTAGTAGGACTAGCGGACCTCCCTACAATGAGCAGTTCTTC.

The V gene is TRBV9, the J gene TRBJ2-1; 9 bases align to TRBD2. The germline V gene encodes CDR1 SGDLS and CDR2 YYNGEE. Unmatched junction bases numbered 4, after V lost 1 base and J lost 2 bases. This CDR3 has 16 residues. CDR3 sequence: CASSVMERGAYNEQFF. CDR3 nucleotides: TGTGCCAGCAGCGTAATGGAGCGGGGGGCCTACAATGAGCAGTTCTTC.

The gene calls are TRBV7-2 and TRBJ2-7, with 8 positions matching TRBD2. The germline V gene encodes CDR1 SGHTA and CDR2 FQGNSA. With V trimmed by 1 base and J by 3 bases, 2 bases remained unmatched. The CDR3 totals 14 residues. The CDR3 DNA is TGTGCCAGCAGCTTAGAACTAGCGGACTACGAGCAGTACTTC. The encoded protein is CASSLELADYEQYF. Using reference TRBV7-2 and TRBJ2-7 for the parts outside the CDR3, the full variable domain is GAGVSQSPSNKVTEKGKDVELRCDPISGHTALYWYRQSLGQGLEFLIYFQGNSAPDKSGLPSDRFSAERTGGSVSTLTIQRTQQEDSAVYLCASSLELADYEQYFGPGTRLTVT.

This sequence joins TRBV7-8 and TRBJ1-2; D gene uncertain. This CDR3 is built from 11 residues. Germline CDR1 is SGHVS and CDR2 is FQNEAQ. V lost 5 bases, J lost 14 bases, and 15 bases lay in between. Written as DNA, the CDR3 is TGTGCCAGCAGCCCCGGTTGGGAGCCGACCTTC. This gives the protein CASSPGWEPTF.

The rearrangement joins TRBV9 to TRBJ1-6; tentatively, D is TRBD1 (6 bases). The CDR3 consists of 18 residues. Trimming stripped 3 bases from V and 6 bases from J, with 22 bases between. The germline CDR1 and CDR2 sequences are SGDLS and YYNGEE. The chain's CDR3 is CASSADKFTGSGNSPLHF. For the CDR3, the DNA is TGTGCCAGCAGCGCGGACAAATTTACAGGGTCCGGTAATTCACCCCTCCACTTT.

A few counts support this clone. The gene calls are TRBV5-1 and TRBJ1-5; the D gene is possibly TRBD1 (6 bases). The V gene lost 2 bases and the J gene lost 5 bases, with 8 bases spanning the gap. The CDR3 is 13 residues long. CDR1 is SGHRS and CDR2 is YFSETQ in the germline V gene. The DNA for the CDR3 is TGCGCCAGCAGCTTAGACAGGTATCAGCCCCAGCATTTT. This encodes CASSLDRYQPQHF. Combining the CDR3 with reference TRBV5-1 and TRBJ1-5 gives the whole variable domain KAGVTQTPRYLIKTRGQQVTLSCSPISGHRSVSWYQQTPGQGLQFLFEYFSETQRNKGNFPGRFSGRQFSNSRSEMNVSTLELGDSALYLCASSLDRYQPQHFGDGTRLSIL.

This chain links TRBV11-2 with TRBJ2-1, with 10 bases matching TRBD2. The trim removed 4 bases at V and 4 bases at J, leaving 4 bases unmatched. Germline V gene lookup returns CDR1 SGHAT and CDR2 FQNNGV. The CDR3 runs to 15 residues. The CDR3 coding sequence is TGTGCCAGCAGCTCGACTAGCGGGCTTTACAATGAGCAGTTCTTC. Translation: CASSSTSGLYNEQFF.

CDR3 region: CASSPGGTYEQYF. The DNA for the CDR3 is TGTGCCAGCTCACCGGGGGGAACCTACGAGCAGTACTTC. The chain recombines TRBV6-5 with TRBJ2-7; TRBD2 agrees at 7 bases. Unmatched junction bases numbered 6, after V lost 8 bases and J lost 2 bases. Germline V gene lookup returns CDR1 MNHEY and CDR2 SVGAGI. The CDR3 runs to 13 residues.

The rearrangement joins TRBV27 to TRBJ1-2; 9 bases fit TRBD1. V gave up 6 bases and J gave up 7 bases; unmatched junction bases: 15. CDR1 is MNHEY and CDR2 is SMNVEV in the germline V gene (reference sequence). The CDR3 spans 16 residues. The CDR3 loop is CASRPFPRDRVFGYTF. CDR3 DNA: TGTGCCAGCAGACCATTTCCCCGGGACAGGGTATTTGGCTACACCTTC.